These 32 T cell receptor beta chains originate from one sample sequenced in a study of shared clonotypes between healthy human individuals. The data were produced by immunoSEQ multiplex PCR, yet TCRdb's version contains in-frame clones alone and is incomplete. In the table there are approximately 2.5 million clones, more than 90% of which are singletons. The sample comprised naive CD4+ T cells sorted from blood. Subset denoted: CD45RA+ positively selected. The receptors stem from a man younger than 35 in good health.

J is TRBJ2-2 and V is TRBV7-8; tentatively, D is TRBD2 (6 bases). This CDR3 is built from 21 residues. The germline V gene has CDR1 SGHVS and CDR2 FQNEAQ. V shed 0 bases and J shed 1 base, with 24 bases lying between them. The CDR3 spells CASSLALPGLTFFKNTGELFF. DNA of the CDR3: TGTGCCAGCAGCTTAGCGCTACCGGGACTGACCTTCTTTAAGAACACCGGGGAGCTGTTTTTT.

This clone was counted once. This same CDR3 is encoded by further DNA sequences in the sample. The chain is built from TRBV5-1 and TRBJ2-7, with 10 bases matching TRBD1. The V gene's germline CDR1 is SGHRS and CDR2 YFSETQ. The CDR3 has 15 amino acids. V lost 0 bases and J lost 4; bases outside the gene matches: 4. The CDR3 region has the DNA TGCGCCAGCAGCTTGGCCGGGACAGGGGTTTACGAGCAGTACTTC. Translating it yields CASSLAGTGVYEQYF.

The chain recombines TRBV28 with TRBJ2-7; no clear D gene. The CDR3 totals 12 residues. Germline V gene sequence: CDR1 MDHEN, CDR2 SYDVKM. Trimming took off 5 bases at V and 3 bases at J, with 8 bases between the two ends. The CDR3, as DNA: TGTGCCAGCAGTCAGGACGGCTACGAGCAGTACTTC. It translates to CASSQDGYEQYF.

Concerning this clone: The sample holds other DNA sequences that translate to the same CDR3. The V and J genes are TRBV9 and TRBJ2-3, with TRBD2 matching 10 bases. J lost 2 bases, V lost 0 bases, and 3 bases had no gene match. The CDR3 extends over 16 amino acids. CDR1 and CDR2 from the germline V gene are SGDLS and YYNGEE. In nucleotides, the CDR3 is TGTGCCAGCAGCGTAGTAGCGGGGGGATCCACAGATACGCAGTATTTT. Amino acids: CASSVVAGGSTDTQYF.

The chain joins TRBV6-1 to TRBJ1-2; D is ambiguous. Germline V CDR1 and CDR2: MNHNS, SASEGT. This CDR3 has 12 residues. V was pared by 7 bases and J by 6 bases, with 12 bases between. CDR3 coding DNA: TGTGCCAGCATTCGTCTTCACGATGGCTACACCTTC. Its translation is CASIRLHDGYTF.

The rearrangement joins TRBV15 to TRBJ1-1, with 7 bases lining up with TRBD1. This CDR3 comprises 15 residues. V lost 0 bases to trimming and J lost 5 bases; unmatched junction nucleotides: 6. CDR1 and CDR2 (germline): LNHNV, YYDKDF (reference sequence). The CDR3 loop reads CATSRETGWGTEAFF. In DNA, the CDR3 is TGTGCCACCAGCAGAGAGACAGGGTGGGGGACTGAAGCTTTCTTT.

The chain combines TRBV4-3 with TRBJ2-3, with TRBD2 matching 11 bases. This CDR3 is 19 amino acids long. With V trimmed by 4 bases and J by 1 base, 13 bases remained unmatched. From germline, CDR1 is LGHNA and CDR2 YSLEER. This CDR3 is CASSRTIAGGVVGTDTQYF. DNA of the CDR3: TGCGCCAGCAGCCGAACTATAGCGGGGGGGGTCGTGGGCACAGATACGCAGTATTTT.

The genes are TRBV7-9 and TRBJ1-3; D is unclear. V gave up 4 bases and J gave up 3 bases, with 13 bases separating them. This CDR3 spans 15 amino acids. Looked up from germline, CDR1 is SEHNR and CDR2 is FQNEAQ (reference sequence). The CDR3 spells CASSSQLGFGNTIYF. The DNA of the CDR3 is TGTGCCAGCAGCTCCCAGTTGGGGTTTGGAAACACCATATATTTT.

V and J are TRBV5-4 and TRBJ2-7; TRBD1 aligns across 8 bases. The CDR3 loop spans 15 amino acids. Trimming cost V 1 base and J 3 bases; bases outside gene matches: 6. Germline CDR1 and CDR2: SGHNT and YYREEE (reference sequence). CDR3 in DNA: TGTGCCAGCAGCTTGCCGGGACAGGCGAACTACGAGCAGTACTTC. This gives the protein CASSLPGQANYEQYF.

This chain's CDR3 is CASSVLPTDTQYF. CDR3 coding DNA: TGTGCCAGCAGCGTCTTACCCACAGATACGCAGTATTTT. V is TRBV7-2 and J is TRBJ2-3; D ambiguous. This CDR3 comprises 13 residues. The germline V gene encodes CDR1 SGHTA and CDR2 FQGNSA. V lost 5 bases, J lost 2 bases, and 8 bases lay in between.

V is TRBV30 and J is TRBJ2-3; 8 bases align to TRBD1. The CDR3 extends over 15 amino acids. Trimming at V came to 4 bases and at J to 2 bases, leaving 8 bases not matched to a gene. Per germline, CDR1 GTSNPN and CDR2 SVGIG (reference sequence). The CDR3 protein is CAWKRSTGATDTQYF. The CDR3 nucleotides read TGTGCCTGGAAACGTTCGACAGGGGCCACAGATACGCAGTATTTT.

The V call is TRBV6-5, the J call TRBJ1-2; 7 positions match TRBD1. Looked up from germline, CDR1 is MNHEY and CDR2 is SVGAGI. Losses at the gene ends were 4 bases for V and 4 bases for J; bases not matched to a gene: 12. The CDR3 totals 16 residues. The CDR3 loop is CASSSIRPQGSYGYTF. The CDR3 nucleotides are TGTGCCAGCAGTTCGATCCGACCACAGGGGAGCTATGGCTACACCTTC.

This clone was picked up one time. The V call is TRBV5-6, the J call TRBJ2-3; the D gene is possibly TRBD1 (5 bases). The germline gives CDR1 SGHDT, CDR2 YYEEEE. V was shortened by 2 bases and J by 10 bases, with 11 bases between the two germline ends. This CDR3 comprises 12 residues. In DNA, the CDR3 is TGTGCCAGCAGCTTTGGACAATATGCGCAGTATTTT. It yields the protein CASSFGQYAQYF. Looking up the rest from reference TRBV5-6 and TRBJ2-3 gives the full variable domain: DAGVTQSPTHLIKTRGQQVTLRCSPKSGHDTVSWYQQALGQGPQFIFQYYEEEERQRGNFPDRFSGHQFPNYSSELNVNALLLGDSALYLCASSFGQYAQYFGPGTRLTVL.

V gene TRBV10-3 combines with J gene TRBJ2-5, with a tentative D call TRBD1 (6 bases). The V end lost 6 bases, the J end lost 1 base, and 18 bases lay between the germline ends. This CDR3 region has 16 residues. CDR1 and CDR2 (germline): ENHRY, SYGVKD. CDR3 sequence (DNA): TGTGCCATCAGGACCCCGGTTGACAGGCTCCAAGAGACCCAGTACTTC. Amino acids: CAIRTPVDRLQETQYF.

The chain combines TRBV7-2 with TRBJ2-5; D gene uncertain. Trimming took 2 bases from V and 6 from J, leaving 10 bases between them. This CDR3 is 13 amino acids long. Germline V gene sequence: CDR1 SGHTA, CDR2 FQGNSA. CDR3 amino acids: CASSLPALQTQYF. The CDR3 bases are TGTGCCAGCAGCTTACCCGCGTTGCAGACCCAGTACTTC.

This rearrangement joins TRBV5-5 to TRBJ2-7; TRBD2 agrees at 8 bases. The germline gives CDR1 SGHKS, CDR2 YYEKEE (reference sequence). With V trimmed by 2 bases and J by 2 bases, 15 bases remained unmatched. There are 18 residues in the CDR3. CDR3 amino acids: CASSFLGSGRKRTYEQYF. The CDR3 DNA reads TGTGCCAGCAGCTTTCTCGGAAGCGGGAGAAAGCGGACCTACGAGCAGTACTTC.

The CDR3 sequence: CASSESPWTGRISTDTQYF. In DNA form, the CDR3 reads TGTGCCAGCAGTGAATCCCCCTGGACAGGGCGAATCAGCACAGATACGCAGTATTTT. The V call is TRBV6-1, the J call TRBJ2-3; 8 bases align to TRBD1. There are 19 residues in the CDR3. V shed 2 bases, J shed 0 bases, and the junction held 13 bases outside the gene matches. Germline V lookup: CDR1 MNHNS, CDR2 SASEGT.

To note about this clone: The sample carries other DNA sequences with the same CDR3. The rearrangement uses TRBV6-6 and TRBJ2-7; 9 bases agree with TRBD1. J was trimmed by 1 base and V by 5 bases; bases with no gene match: 6. The germline gives CDR1 MNHNY, CDR2 SVGAGI (reference sequence). The CDR3 runs to 15 residues. CDR3 sequence: CASSPPGTGSYEQYF. CDR3 bases: TGTGCCAGCAGTCCCCCCGGGACAGGGTCCTACGAGCAGTACTTC.

The chain combines TRBV28 with TRBJ1-2, with 9 bases identical to TRBD1. The CDR3 is made up of 14 amino acids. CDR1 is MDHEN and CDR2 is SYDVKM in the germline V gene. With 7 bases clipped from V and 10 bases from J, the junction kept 13 bases outside the gene matches. The CDR3 reads CASIRGGQGLDYTF. CDR3 bases: TGTGCCAGCATCCGCGGGGGACAGGGATTGGACTACACCTTC.

The chain links TRBV5-1 to TRBJ2-6, with D perhaps matching TRBD2 (5 bases). CDR1 is SGHRS, CDR2 YFSETQ, per germline. Trimming shortened V by 4 bases and J by 0 bases, and 5 bases separated the two germline ends. This CDR3 has 14 amino acids. Here the CDR3 reads CASSRDSGANVLTF. Here the CDR3 DNA reads TGCGCCAGCAGCCGGGACTCTGGGGCCAACGTCCTGACTTTC.

This rearrangement joins TRBV5-1 to TRBJ1-6; the D is unclear. Looked up from germline, CDR1 is SGHRS and CDR2 is YFSETQ. This CDR3 region has 14 residues. Trimming removed 6 bases from V and 10 bases from J, with 17 bases in between. In DNA form, the CDR3 reads TGCGCCAGCAATTTCGGGCAGGAGGGCTCACCCCTCCACTTT. Amino acid sequence: CASNFGQEGSPLHF.

The chain joins TRBV12-2 to TRBJ2-1; the table's D call of TRBD1 was not tested on the DNA. TRBV12-2 is marked as a pseudogene. The CDR3 is 15 residues long. The CDR3 DNA sequence: TGTGCAAGTCGCCCGGACAGGAGAAAATACAATGAGCAGTTCTTC. Its translation: CASRPDRRKYNEQFF.

This clone was observed a single time. The chain joins TRBV19 to TRBJ1-2, with a tentative D call TRBD1 (5 bases). Germline V gene data show CDR1 as LNHDA and CDR2 as SQIVND (reference sequence). Trimming cost V 5 bases and J 4 bases, with 14 bases left between them. This CDR3 comprises 14 residues. The CDR3 DNA follows: TGTGCCAGTAGTCAGGAACAGGACGTCTATGGCTACACCTTC. Protein: CASSQEQDVYGYTF. The full variable domain, with the rest looked up from reference TRBV19 and TRBJ1-2, is DGGITQSPKYLFRKEGQNVTLSCEQNLNHDAMYWYRQDPGQGLRLIYYSQIVNDFQKGDIAEGYSVSREKKESFPLTVTSAQKNPTAFYLCASSQEQDVYGYTFGSGTRLTVV.

The chain combines TRBV18 with TRBJ2-5; no reliable D call. The CDR3 is 15 residues long. Per germline, CDR1 KGHSH and CDR2 LQKENI. V was cut by 5 bases and J by 2 bases, with 15 bases left in between. Written as DNA, the CDR3 is TGTGCCAGCTCAATGTGGCAAACGGAACAAGAGACCCAGTACTTC. Residues: CASSMWQTEQETQYF.

The chain employs TRBV11-2 and TRBJ1-1; 7 bases are shared with TRBD1. The germline V gene has CDR1 SGHAT and CDR2 FQNNGV. The ends lost 5 bases at V and 7 bases at J; junction bases unmatched: 13. The CDR3 runs to 15 residues. The CDR3 DNA sequence: TGTGCCAGCAGCCCCAGACAGGGATATGGTCTTGAAGCTTTCTTT. Translated, it gives CASSPRQGYGLEAFF.

The chain combines TRBV7-2 with TRBJ2-3, with 15 positions matching TRBD2. CDR3 length equals 17 residues. Losses at the gene ends were 2 bases for V and 4 bases for J; bases not matched to a gene: 4. Germline CDR1 is SGHTA and CDR2 is FQGNSA. CDR3 nucleotide sequence: TGTGCCAGCAGCTTATGGACTAGCGGGGGGGCTTCAGATACGCAGTATTTT. Translation gives CASSLWTSGGASDTQYF.

The gene calls are TRBV18 and TRBJ2-5; D is possibly TRBD2 (5 bases). The CDR3 contains 14 residues. Trimming took 5 bases from V and 3 from J, leaving 13 bases between them. Per germline, CDR1 KGHSH and CDR2 LQKENI. The CDR3 coding sequence is TGTGCCAGCTCAGAGCGGACGGATGAAGAGACCCAGTACTTC. Protein sequence: CASSERTDEETQYF.

In DNA, the CDR3 is TGTGCCAGCAGTGAAAGGGACTTGGGGGGCTACACCTTC. Amino acids: CASSERDLGGYTF. V usage is TRBV6-1 and J usage is TRBJ1-2; D may be TRBD1 (5 bases). Trimming left V 2 bases short and J 8 bases short, with 12 bases between. Germline CDR1 is MNHNS and CDR2 is SASEGT. The length of the CDR3 is 13 residues.

The V call is TRBV6-5, the J call TRBJ2-5; 8 nucleotides line up with TRBD1. The assigned J gene may be wrong: the sequence end matches TRBJ2-7 better. There are 14 residues in the CDR3. Per the germline V gene, CDR1 is MNHEY and CDR2 is SVGAGI. The CDR3 DNA is TGTGCCAGCAGTTCCGGACAGGGCGGATACGAGCAGTACTTC. Residues: CASSSGQGGYEQYF.

The chain employs TRBV7-8 and TRBJ1-2; D remains ambiguous. The germline gives CDR1 SGHVS, CDR2 FQNEAQ. V was clipped by 0 bases and J by 7 bases, with 15 bases between them. There are 15 residues in the CDR3. The CDR3 loop is CASSLAAGSEGGYTF. CDR3 DNA: TGTGCCAGCAGCTTAGCTGCGGGTAGTGAGGGTGGCTACACCTTC.

The chain links TRBV2 to TRBJ2-5, with a weak D call TRBD2 (7 bases). CDR1 is SNHLY and CDR2 is FYNNEI in the germline V gene. V lost 3 bases to trimming and J lost 5 bases, with 13 bases between them. The CDR3 has 14 residues. CDR3 region: CASSEGGPKETQYF. CDR3 DNA sequence: TGTGCCAGCAGTGAGGGGGGGCCCAAGGAGACCCAGTACTTC.

With respect to this clone: This sample includes further DNA sequences coding for the same CDR3. The CDR3 DNA reads as TGCGCCAGCAGCTTGGGTGGGACCGGGGAGCTGTTTTTT. It is translated as CASSLGGTGELFF. The chain employs TRBV5-1 and TRBJ2-2, with no clear D. The CDR3 loop spans 13 amino acids. Germline V lookup: CDR1 SGHRS, CDR2 YFSETQ. Trimming took off 0 bases at V and 5 bases at J, with 5 bases between the two ends.